The subject of this entry is one TCR beta chain. V shed 4 bases and J 3 bases; nucleotides not matched to a gene: 7. CDR1 is MNHEY, CDR2 SMNVEV, per germline (reference sequence). The CDR3 covers 16 residues. Sequencing was performed with immunoSEQ multiplex PCR; in TCRdb, only in-frame clones are kept and a portion is missing. Among some 180,000 clones listed, approximately 88% were seen once. The sample originates from a study of blood T cell repertoires in COVID-19. The receptor was derived from a woman aged 40 to 50 with COVID-19, enrolled during active disease. Source material: peripheral blood. The chain joins TRBV27 to TRBJ2-2; TRBD2 matches 8 bases. The DNA of the CDR3 is TGTGCCAGCAGTTCCCGCGGGGGGATAGACACCGGGGAGCTGTTTTTT. As protein: CASSSRGGIDTGELFF.